This entry concerns a single T cell receptor (beta chain). Its antigen remains unknown. Repertoires were generated with immunoSEQ multiplex PCR, while TCRdb's copy carries only in-frame clones and drops some. The data contain 13,000 or so clones, 68% of them seen just once; the ten biggest clones take up 18%. From germline, CDR1 is SNHLY and CDR2 FYNNEI. Trimming took off 7 bases at V and 10 bases at J, with 10 bases between the two ends. This CDR3 has 11 residues. This record belongs to a study of CD4+ T cells in melanoma. Study-wide results and caveats: CD8+ T cell, macrophage and B cell function reportedly correlated with neoantigen-specific CD4+ T cells. In melanoma, neoantigen-specific CD4+ T cells reportedly differed in differentiation state.

The chain recombines TRBV2 with TRBJ1-4; possible D gene TRBD1, 6 bases. The sequence came from a human donor with melanoma. The sample taken for sequencing was cells from a culture (not recorded whether cultured in vitro). CDR3 in amino acids: CASNGQTKLFF. The CDR3 nucleotides are TGTGCCAGCAACGGACAGACAAAACTGTTTTTT.